The present T cell receptor beta chain was sequenced within a study of early T cells in non-severe SARS-CoV-2 infection. MiXCR, run by TCRdb on the 5' RACE reads, gives a single entry per CDR3 protein. This sample yields tens of thousands of distinct CDR3 sequences, of which 9.9% are seen a single time; around 12% belongs to the top ten. This clonotype was recorded at least ten times. The TCR comes from an adult who was a healthcare worker with PCR-confirmed SARS-CoV-2 infection or an uninfected control (not recorded which). The sequencing sample was made of whole blood.

The CDR3 coding sequence is TGTGCCAGCAGCGGGGGACTACCCTACGAGCAGTACTTC. Translating it yields CASSGGLPYEQYF. This rearrangement joins TRBV6-6 to TRBJ2-7; 7 bases agree with TRBD2. CDR3 length equals 13 residues. Trimming cost V 6 bases and J 2 bases; bases outside gene matches: 4. In germline, CDR1 is MNHNY, CDR2 SVGAGI (reference sequence).